Below, one TCR beta chain is given with its context. The V gene's germline CDR1 is MNHEY and CDR2 SMNVEV (reference sequence). The V gene lost 4 bases and the J gene lost 0 bases, with 13 bases spanning the gap. The CDR3 contains 16 residues. Original processing methods: Filtering differed because ImmunoSEQ produced junction-only sequences that carried no quality scores. Sequencing was performed with immunoSEQ multiplex PCR; in TCRdb, only in-frame clones are kept and a portion is missing. The DNA gave D and trimming, while V, J and clone size come from that table. This sample has about 2.4 million clones; around nine tenths occur once, and the top ten carry about 0.13%. The sample comes from a study of shared clonotypes between healthy human individuals.

This sequence originates from a man in his late teens or twenties in good health. Sequences were obtained from naive CD4+ T cells sorted from blood. Regarding subset: CD45RA+ positively selected. The chain is built from TRBV27 and TRBJ2-1; tentative D call: TRBD1 (5 bases). CDR3 coding DNA: TGTGCCAGCAGTTCGCCAGGGTTGAGCTCCTACAATGAGCAGTTCTTC. The encoded protein is CASSSPGLSSYNEQFF.